The rows below give T cell receptor beta chains drawn from one sample of a study. Each CDR3 protein gets one entry after TCRdb re-called the 5' RACE reads with MiXCR. The table lists 46,000 or so distinct CDR3 sequences, more than 20% of them singletons, with 3.5% to 4.5% in the top ten. The sample comprised Tregs sorted from a lymph node. The receptors derive from a female donor with breast cancer. CDR3s include the opening cysteine and the closing phenylalanine or tryptophan. Clone sizes are given selectively: once, few, many, or a class where the clone is expanded.

v_call: TRBV4-2; clone_size: few; cdr3_aa: CASSQVGGVQSTEAFF
v_call: TRBV6-6; clone_size: NA; cdr3_aa: CASSYPQETQYF
v_call: TRBV9; clone_size: NA; cdr3_aa: CASSVGGRGLRNTEAFF
v_call: TRBV2; clone_size: few; cdr3_aa: CASRGSGTQYEQYF
v_call: TRBV2; clone_size: NA; cdr3_aa: CASTPPTDTQYF
v_call: TRBV5-6; clone_size: few; cdr3_aa: CASSYPGTVNTGELFF
v_call: TRBV15; clone_size: NA; cdr3_aa: CATSTRDAKNTEAFF
v_call: TRBV20-1; clone_size: NA; cdr3_aa: CSARGLAGYNEQFF
v_call: TRBV20-1; clone_size: few; cdr3_aa: CSARGGRPQETQYF
v_call: TRBV6-1; clone_size: many; cdr3_aa: CASSFDGLNTEAFF
v_call: TRBV28; clone_size: many; cdr3_aa: CASIGTSGNTIYF
v_call: TRBV27; clone_size: NA; cdr3_aa: CASSFRGPYEQYF
v_call: TRBV20-1; clone_size: many; cdr3_aa: CSAPTDVLGETQYF
v_call: TRBV6-5; clone_size: many; cdr3_aa: CASSYSLSYEQYF
v_call: TRBV20-1; clone_size: NA; cdr3_aa: CSAREGTSAGNSPLHF
v_call: TRBV20-1; clone_size: many; cdr3_aa: CSARGALGYTF
v_call: TRBV7-9; clone_size: NA; cdr3_aa: CASSFVDSQQETQYF
v_call: TRBV30; clone_size: NA; cdr3_aa: CAWSWAGVLGELFF
v_call: TRBV30; clone_size: many; cdr3_aa: CAWSGGSGANVLTF
v_call: TRBV7-9; clone_size: NA; cdr3_aa: CASSSLNTGELFF
v_call: TRBV28; clone_size: few; cdr3_aa: CASSSAGTAMINTEAFF
v_call: TRBV20-1; clone_size: NA; cdr3_aa: CSASTGTQETQYF
v_call: TRBV18; clone_size: many; cdr3_aa: CASSPLAGTEQYF
v_call: TRBV20-1; clone_size: NA; cdr3_aa: CSARDLQGTNTGELFF
v_call: TRBV5-6; clone_size: NA; cdr3_aa: CASSFALGSTDTQYF
v_call: TRBV3-1; clone_size: many; cdr3_aa: CASSQFLGTYEQYF
v_call: TRBV7-8; clone_size: NA; cdr3_aa: CASSFSPSSNQPQHF
v_call: TRBV28; clone_size: many; cdr3_aa: CASSFNNPGVQYF
v_call: TRBV9; clone_size: many; cdr3_aa: CASSVAGSGTDTQYF
v_call: TRBV20-1; clone_size: few; cdr3_aa: CSAPGTFGAEAFF
v_call: TRBV4-1; clone_size: few; cdr3_aa: CASSQVRTSYNEQFF
v_call: TRBV6-5; clone_size: NA; cdr3_aa: CASSYEGLDGYTF
v_call: TRBV20-1; clone_size: many; cdr3_aa: CSARGIGWGTSGNTIYF
v_call: TRBV7-9; clone_size: many; cdr3_aa: CASSLGDTGLGNEQFF
v_call: TRBV5-1; clone_size: few; cdr3_aa: CASSFDGYSNQPQHF
v_call: TRBV7-6; clone_size: few; cdr3_aa: CASSPIPGTGNGETQYF
v_call: TRBV28; clone_size: many; cdr3_aa: CASRVAGSYNEQFF
v_call: TRBV4-1; clone_size: many; cdr3_aa: CASSQGHRNTEAFF
v_call: TRBV6-5; clone_size: NA; cdr3_aa: CASSYDRYGYTF
v_call: TRBV27; clone_size: NA; cdr3_aa: CASSWGRNSYEQYF
v_call: TRBV7-3; clone_size: many; cdr3_aa: CASSFMGTTDTQYF
v_call: TRBV27; clone_size: NA; cdr3_aa: CASSFGAGVTDTQYF
v_call: TRBV12-3/TRBV12-4; clone_size: once; cdr3_aa: CVILGGGTNEKLFF
v_call: TRBV12-5; clone_size: NA; cdr3_aa: CASGLNSIQGPASGNTIYF
v_call: TRBV7-9; clone_size: few; cdr3_aa: CASSLAGIDQPQHF
v_call: TRBV20-1; clone_size: many; cdr3_aa: CSAPPLRANGETQYF
v_call: TRBV27; clone_size: NA; cdr3_aa: CASDGREMVSYNEQFF
v_call: TRBV4-1; clone_size: NA; cdr3_aa: CASSPGLSSGNTIYF
v_call: TRBV7-2; clone_size: many; cdr3_aa: CASSLGSLWEQYF
v_call: TRBV5-1; clone_size: few; cdr3_aa: CASSPLGLAGVYNEQFF
v_call: TRBV13; clone_size: many; cdr3_aa: CASSLAGSSNQPQHF
v_call: TRBV10-3; clone_size: few; cdr3_aa: CAIRRNTGELFF
v_call: TRBV10-3; clone_size: many; cdr3_aa: CAISGGDRGPGELFF